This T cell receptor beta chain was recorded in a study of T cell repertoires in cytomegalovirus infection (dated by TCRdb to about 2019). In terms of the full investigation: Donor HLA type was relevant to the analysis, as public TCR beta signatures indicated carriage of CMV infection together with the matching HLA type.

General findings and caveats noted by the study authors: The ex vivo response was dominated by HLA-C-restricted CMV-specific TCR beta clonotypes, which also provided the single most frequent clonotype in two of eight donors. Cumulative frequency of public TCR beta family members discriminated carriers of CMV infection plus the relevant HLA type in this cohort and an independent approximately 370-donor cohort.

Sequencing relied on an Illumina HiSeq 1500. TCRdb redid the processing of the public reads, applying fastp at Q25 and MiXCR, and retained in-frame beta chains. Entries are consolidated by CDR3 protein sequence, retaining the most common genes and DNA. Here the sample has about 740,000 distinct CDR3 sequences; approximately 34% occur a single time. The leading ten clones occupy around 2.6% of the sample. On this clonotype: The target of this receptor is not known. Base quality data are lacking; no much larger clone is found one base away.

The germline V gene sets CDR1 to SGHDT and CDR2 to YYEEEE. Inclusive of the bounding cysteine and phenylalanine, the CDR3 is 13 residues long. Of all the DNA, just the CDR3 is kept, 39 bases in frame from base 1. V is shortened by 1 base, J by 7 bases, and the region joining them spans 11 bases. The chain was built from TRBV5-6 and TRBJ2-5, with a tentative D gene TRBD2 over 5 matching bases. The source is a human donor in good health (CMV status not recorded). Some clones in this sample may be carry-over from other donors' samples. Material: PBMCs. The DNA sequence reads TGTGCCAGCAGCTTGCGGGGAAGGGCGACCCAGTACTTC. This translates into CASSLRGRATQYF.